This entry concerns a single T cell receptor beta chain. This sample stems from a study of T cells in localized non-small cell lung cancer. Profiled with immunoSEQ multiplex PCR; TCRdb holds only in-frame clones, not every one. The table records 65,000 to 90,000 clones, 80% of them present only once. The sequence was collected from a man aged 40 to 75 with stage II squamous cell lung carcinoma. The specimen comprised PBMCs, sampled before any cancer treatment.

CDR3 residues: CATSARGDTTYNEQFF. The CDR3 nucleotides read TGTGCCACCAGCGCGAGGGGGGACACGACCTACAATGAGCAGTTCTTC. This rearrangement joins TRBV15 to TRBJ2-1, with D perhaps TRBD1 or TRBD2 (6 bases each). Germline V CDR1 and CDR2: LNHNV, YYDKDF (reference sequence). This CDR3 comprises 16 residues. Trimming removed 5 bases from V and 2 bases from J, with 16 bases in between.